These 19 T cell receptor beta chains were sequenced from one sample in a study of blood T cells in healthy people across ages. Through a sample-barcoded 5' primer and a J-beta primer mix, a second PCR was run for roughly 7 to 12 cycles. A single record per CDR3 protein comes from TCRdb applying MiXCR to the 5' RACE reads. The table shows some 1.6 million distinct CDR3 sequences, with about 32% occurring only once. The specimen was blood. All receptors derive from a woman under 40 in good health.

The CDR3 DNA sequence: TGTGCCAGCAGGACGCGACCTGAAGCTTTCTTT. This gives the protein CASRTRPEAFF. This sequence joins TRBV28 and TRBJ1-1; D is unclear. Trimming took off 6 bases at V and 6 bases at J, with 8 bases between the two ends. The CDR3 has 11 residues. Germline CDR1 MDHEN, CDR2 SYDVKM.

The chain recombines TRBV9 with TRBJ1-4; 7 bases map to TRBD1. Germline V gene lookup returns CDR1 SGDLS and CDR2 YYNGEE. With V trimmed by 3 bases and J by 4 bases, 6 bases remained unmatched. This CDR3 has 15 amino acids. The DNA for the CDR3 is TGTGCCAGCAGCGCCTGGGACAGTCTTAATGAAAAACTGTTTTTT. This sequence encodes CASSAWDSLNEKLFF.

This clonotype has just a few counts. The chain's CDR3 is CASSLAPKSSYNEQFF. CDR3 DNA: TGCGCCAGCAGCTTGGCCCCTAAGAGCTCCTACAATGAGCAGTTCTTC. This chain uses TRBV5-1 with TRBJ2-1; D remains unclear. The V end was cut by 0 bases, the J end by 0 bases, with 10 bases between. Looked up from germline, CDR1 is SGHRS and CDR2 is YFSETQ. CDR3 size: 16 residues.

The V and J genes are TRBV20-1 and TRBJ2-5; 7 positions match TRBD1. V was clipped by 6 bases and J by 5 bases; unmatched bases: 12. Germline V CDR1 and CDR2: DFQATT, SNEGSKA (reference sequence). The CDR3 spans 14 residues. CDR3 sequence: CSAPQTGRGETQYF. The CDR3 DNA reads TGCAGTGCACCTCAGACAGGGCGAGGGGAGACCCAGTACTTC.

This clonotype was detected many times. The chain combines TRBV20-1 with TRBJ1-2, with TRBD1 matching over 8 bases. The CDR3 has 13 residues. Germline V gene data show CDR1 as DFQATT and CDR2 as SNEGSKA (reference sequence). The J segment lost 4 bases and the V segment lost 5 bases, leaving 6 bases of the junction unmatched. CDR3 DNA sequence: TGCAGTGCTCCCTTGGACAGGGCCTATGGCTACACCTTC. It specifies CSAPLDRAYGYTF.

This clonotype was found a few times. CDR3 nucleotides: TGTGCCAGCAGAGCCCTAAACAGGGGACGGCCCAATCAGCCCCAGCATTTT. This gives the protein CASRALNRGRPNQPQHF. This chain uses TRBV2 with TRBJ1-5; 7 nucleotides agree with TRBD1. Germline V gene lookup returns CDR1 SNHLY and CDR2 FYNNEI. V was pared by 6 bases and J by 3 bases, with 14 bases of the junction left unmatched. The CDR3 is 17 residues long.

This clonotype was observed a handful of times. V and J are TRBV6-5 and TRBJ2-5, with a possible D match to TRBD1 (5 bases). The CDR3 totals 14 residues. Trimming pared 6 bases from V and 4 bases from J, leaving 15 bases between. Germline V CDR1 and CDR2: MNHEY, SVGAGI. DNA for the CDR3: TGTGCCAGCAGCCCGGAGACAGCCAGAGAGACCCAGTACTTC. Encoded protein: CASSPETARETQYF.

This chain joins TRBV7-7 and TRBJ2-5; TRBD2 agrees at 7 bases. The CDR3 spans 15 residues. The V gene end was trimmed by 1 base and the J gene end by 7 bases; junction bases not matched to a gene: 9. Germline CDR1 and CDR2: SSHAT and FNYEAQ (reference sequence). CDR3 sequence (DNA): TGTGCCAGCAGCTTAGACGTCCAAGCGGGGCGGACCCAGTACTTC. Translating gives CASSLDVQAGRTQYF.

The chain uses TRBV18 and TRBJ2-1; weak D call: TRBD1 (5 bases). Deletions cut 2 bases from V and 13 bases from J, with 12 bases between. The V gene's germline CDR1 is KGHSH and CDR2 LQKENI. There are 12 residues in the CDR3. The CDR3 nucleotides read TGTGCCAGCTCACCAGCCAGGGCCGCACAGTTCTTC. It encodes CASSPARAAQFF.

Only a few counts were recorded for this clonotype. The V and J genes are TRBV7-9 and TRBJ1-1; 7 bases are a match to TRBD1. There are 14 residues in the CDR3. Trimming at V came to 5 bases and at J to 6 bases, leaving 9 bases not matched to a gene. The germline V gene has CDR1 SEHNR and CDR2 FQNEAQ (reference sequence). CDR3 protein: CASSQATGWAEAFF. In DNA form, the CDR3 reads TGTGCCAGCAGCCAAGCGACAGGGTGGGCTGAAGCTTTCTTT.

This clonotype was counted once. The rearrangement links TRBV5-1 to TRBJ1-5; possible D gene TRBD1, 6 bases. This CDR3 has 15 amino acids. Germline V gene data show CDR1 as SGHRS and CDR2 as YFSETQ. V was trimmed by 4 bases and J by 5 bases, leaving 16 bases between them. CDR3 sequence (DNA): TGCGCCAGCAGCCCTGAGGGGGGGCACCATCAGCCCCAGCATTTT. Translating it yields CASSPEGGHHQPQHF. The full variable domain, rest sourced from reference TRBV5-1 and TRBJ1-5, is KAGVTQTPRYLIKTRGQQVTLSCSPISGHRSVSWYQQTPGQGLQFLFEYFSETQRNKGNFPGRFSGRQFSNSRSEMNVSTLELGDSALYLCASSPEGGHHQPQHFGDGTRLSIL.

V and J are TRBV28 and TRBJ2-7; 8 nucleotides align to TRBD2. The CDR3 sequence is 15 residues long. Germline assignment: CDR1 MDHEN and CDR2 SYDVKM. V was pared by 5 bases and J by 2 bases, with 8 bases of the junction left unmatched. CDR3 bases: TGTGCCAGCAGTGGAAGTGGCGGGGGGACCTACGAGCAGTACTTC. This codes for CASSGSGGGTYEQYF.

This clonotype was seen a handful of times. The chain has TRBV20-1 and TRBJ2-7; D possibly corresponds to TRBD2 (6 bases). Germline CDR1 is DFQATT and CDR2 is SNEGSKA (reference sequence). The CDR3 is 14 residues long. V lost 7 bases and J lost 4, with 20 bases in between. CDR3 in DNA: TGCAGTGTTCCATTAGCGGCTCCTGGGTACGAGCAGTACTTC. Protein product: CSVPLAAPGYEQYF.

CDR3 protein: CASSLSGTSGKREQFF. The DNA of the CDR3 is TGCGCCAGCAGCTTGTCCGGGACTAGCGGGAAGCGAGAGCAGTTCTTC. The V gene is TRBV5-1, the J gene TRBJ2-1; 13 bases are shared with TRBD2. The CDR3 contains 16 residues. Trimming cost V 1 base and J 10 bases; bases outside gene matches: 8. CDR1 SGHRS and CDR2 YFSETQ come from the germline V gene.

This clonotype has just a few counts. J is TRBJ2-1 and V is TRBV27, with 12 bases fitting TRBD2. V shed 7 bases, J shed 5 bases, and the junction held 9 bases outside the gene matches. The CDR3 loop spans 16 amino acids. Germline CDR1 MNHEY, CDR2 SMNVEV (reference sequence). The CDR3 nucleotides read TGTGCCAGCACCCGGACTAGCGGGATACTTGACAATGAGCAGTTCTTC. Its protein product is CASTRTSGILDNEQFF.

This clonotype occurred a few times. The V and J genes are TRBV28 and TRBJ1-1; D is unresolved. Deletions cut 2 bases from V and 5 bases from J, with 15 bases between. Germline CDR1 and CDR2: MDHEN and SYDVKM. This CDR3 is built from 15 residues. This chain's CDR3 is CASSLREGWGTEAFF. The CDR3 DNA follows: TGTGCCAGCAGTTTAAGGGAGGGTTGGGGTACTGAAGCTTTCTTT.

This chain connects TRBV5-1 to TRBJ2-1; weak D call: TRBD2 (5 bases). The better agreement between TRBJ2-7 and the DNA end casts doubt on the J call. The CDR3 loop spans 14 amino acids. Germline V gene data show CDR1 as SGHRS and CDR2 as YFSETQ. The CDR3 reads CASTPVGLTYEQYF. DNA for the CDR3: TGCGCCAGCACCCCAGTCGGACTCACCTACGAGCAGTACTTC.

This clonotype has a count of ten or more. The chain employs TRBV20-1 and TRBJ2-7; D unresolved. Trimming pared 1 base from V and 0 bases from J, leaving 7 bases between. This CDR3 spans 13 amino acids. Germline loops: CDR1 DFQATT, CDR2 SNEGSKA (reference sequence). The CDR3 DNA sequence: TGCAGTGCTAGAGGTGGTAGCTCCTACGAGCAGTACTTC. Protein sequence: CSARGGSSYEQYF.

The chain employs TRBV5-1 and TRBJ1-1; 9 positions agree with TRBD1. Germline assignment: CDR1 SGHRS and CDR2 YFSETQ. J lost 4 bases, V lost 5 bases, and 9 bases had no gene match. The CDR3 is made up of 15 amino acids. This chain's CDR3 is CASRSLGTGLTEAFF. Written as DNA, the CDR3 is TGCGCCAGCAGATCCCTAGGGACAGGGCTCACTGAAGCTTTCTTT.